This is a list of T cell receptor beta chains from one sample in a study of cytomegalovirus exposure and HLA in healthy donors. Assay: immunoSEQ multiplex PCR; the TCRdb copy retains only in-frame clones and omits some. The data contain about 130,000 clones, roughly three quarters of them singletons. Specimen: PBMCs. These receptors were obtained from a young man in good health and CMV-seronegative. The CDR3 runs from the conserved cysteine through the conserved F or W. A D gene is named only where the DNA matches it firmly. Clone size is not always given. Where it is, it says once, few, many or a class for expanded clones.

CDR3nt: TGTGCCATCAGTGCCTCACGGGACTTAACACACAATGAGCAGTTCTTC
CDR3aa: CAISASRDLTHNEQFF
j_gene: TRBJ2-1
d_gene: -
v_gene: TRBV10-3
abundance: -

CDR3nt: TGTGCCAGCAGCCCCAGGCCAAGCCCAGGTGAGCAGTTCTTC
CDR3aa: CASSPRPSPGEQFF
j_gene: TRBJ2-1
d_gene: -
v_gene: TRBV9
abundance: -

CDR3nt: TGTGCCAGCAGCCGCGACACTGGCGGGTTGAGCTCCTACGAGCAGTACTTC
CDR3aa: CASSRDTGGLSSYEQYF
j_gene: TRBJ2-7
d_gene: -
v_gene: TRBV14
abundance: -

CDR3nt: TGTGCCAGCAGTTTTTCCTTCCAACAGGGTAGCTATGGCTACACCTTC
CDR3aa: CASSFSFQQGSYGYTF
j_gene: TRBJ1-2
d_gene: -
v_gene: TRBV6-5
abundance: -

CDR3nt: TGTGCCAGCAGTTTCCCCAACTCCTACGAGCAGTACTTC
CDR3aa: CASSFPNSYEQYF
j_gene: TRBJ2-7
d_gene: -
v_gene: TRBV28
abundance: -

CDR3nt: TGCGCCAGCAGCTTCGGAGAGACCCAGTACTTC
CDR3aa: CASSFGETQYF
j_gene: TRBJ2-5
d_gene: -
v_gene: TRBV5-1
abundance: once

CDR3nt: TGTGCCAGCAGTGCCCGGGACAGGGGGAGCAATCAGCCCCAGCATTTT
CDR3aa: CASSARDRGSNQPQHF
j_gene: TRBJ1-5
d_gene: TRBD1
v_gene: TRBV27
abundance: few

CDR3nt: TGTGCCATCAGTTTAGGGGCAGAGGCCTACGAGCAGTACTTC
CDR3aa: CAISLGAEAYEQYF
j_gene: TRBJ2-7
d_gene: -
v_gene: TRBV10-3
abundance: -

CDR3nt: TGTGCCAGCAGGGCAGACAGGGTGATCGGGGAGCTGTTTTTT
CDR3aa: CASRADRVIGELFF
j_gene: TRBJ2-2
d_gene: TRBD1
v_gene: TRBV6-4
abundance: -

CDR3nt: TGTGCCATCAGTGAGTCCCAGGATTTCGCTTTCTTT
CDR3aa: CAISESQDFAFF
j_gene: TRBJ1-1
d_gene: -
v_gene: TRBV10-3
abundance: -

CDR3nt: TGTGCCAGCAGCCAAGACCGGAGGGTCCAAGAGACCCAGTACTTC
CDR3aa: CASSQDRRVQETQYF
j_gene: TRBJ2-5
d_gene: -
v_gene: TRBV4-2
abundance: -

CDR3nt: TGTGCCAGCTCACCAAGACAGGAGACTGAAGCTTTCTTT
CDR3aa: CASSPRQETEAFF
j_gene: TRBJ1-1
d_gene: -
v_gene: TRBV18
abundance: few

CDR3nt: TGTGCTAGCAGCTTAGGGGGGGTAATCCCCGGGGAGCTGTTTTTT
CDR3aa: CASSLGGVIPGELFF
j_gene: TRBJ2-2
d_gene: -
v_gene: TRBV7-7
abundance: -

CDR3nt: TGTGCCAGCAGTTACTCGATAGGAACAGGGCGCGGCTACACCTTC
CDR3aa: CASSYSIGTGRGYTF
j_gene: TRBJ1-2
d_gene: -
v_gene: TRBV6-5
abundance: -

CDR3nt: TGTGCCAGTAGACCCTGGGGCGGGGCAAGCACAGATACGCAGTATTTT
CDR3aa: CASRPWGGASTDTQYF
j_gene: TRBJ2-3
d_gene: -
v_gene: TRBV19
abundance: -

CDR3nt: TGTGCCAGCAGTGAAGTGGCAAGTTCCTACAATGAGCAGTTCTTC
CDR3aa: CASSEVASSYNEQFF
j_gene: TRBJ2-1
d_gene: -
v_gene: TRBV6-1
abundance: -

CDR3nt: TGTGCCAGCGGACAGGGCTCGCACGAGCAGTACTTC
CDR3aa: CASGQGSHEQYF
j_gene: TRBJ2-7
d_gene: TRBD1
v_gene: TRBV10-3
abundance: -

CDR3nt: TGCGCCAGCGGGGAGCACTACGAGCAGTACTTC
CDR3aa: CASGEHYEQYF
j_gene: TRBJ2-7
d_gene: -
v_gene: TRBV5-1
abundance: -

CDR3nt: TGTGCCAGCAGTGAAGCGCTTCGAGGACAGGGAACTTCCTACGAGCAGTACTTC
CDR3aa: CASSEALRGQGTSYEQYF
j_gene: TRBJ2-7
d_gene: TRBD1
v_gene: TRBV6-1
abundance: -

CDR3nt: TGTGCCAGCAGTCGCTCCGGGAATACTGAAGCTTTCTTT
CDR3aa: CASSRSGNTEAFF
j_gene: TRBJ1-1
d_gene: -
v_gene: TRBV6-6
abundance: -

CDR3nt: TGTGCCAGCAGGTACAGGGGAGGAGTTCATGAGCAGTTCTTC
CDR3aa: CASRYRGGVHEQFF
j_gene: TRBJ2-1
d_gene: -
v_gene: TRBV27
abundance: -

CDR3nt: TGTGCCAGCAGCTCCTTGGGACAGGGTCTTTCGAACACTGAAGCTTTCTTT
CDR3aa: CASSSLGQGLSNTEAFF
j_gene: TRBJ1-1
d_gene: TRBD1
v_gene: TRBV11-2
abundance: few

CDR3nt: TGCAGCGTTGAAGTCGACTGGAGCGAGTACTTC
CDR3aa: CSVEVDWSEYF
j_gene: TRBJ2-7
d_gene: -
v_gene: TRBV29-1
abundance: -

CDR3nt: TGCAGCGTCGCCGGGAGGGTGACAGATACGCAGTATTTT
CDR3aa: CSVAGRVTDTQYF
j_gene: TRBJ2-3
d_gene: TRBD2
v_gene: TRBV29-1
abundance: -

CDR3nt: TGCGCCAGCAGCACGGGACAGACCTACGAGCAGTACTTC
CDR3aa: CASSTGQTYEQYF
j_gene: TRBJ2-7
d_gene: TRBD1
v_gene: TRBV5-1
abundance: -

CDR3nt: TGTGCCAGCAGCTCACCGACAGGGAACTATGAGCAGTTCTTC
CDR3aa: CASSSPTGNYEQFF
j_gene: TRBJ2-1
d_gene: TRBD1
v_gene: TRBV4-2
abundance: -

CDR3nt: TGCGCCAGCAGACCATCCCTGGGGCCTGAAGCTTTCTTT
CDR3aa: CASRPSLGPEAFF
j_gene: TRBJ1-1
d_gene: -
v_gene: TRBV5-1
abundance: -

CDR3nt: TGTGCCAGCAGCTTAACTAGCGGAGTCGTAGACAATGAGCAGTTCTTC
CDR3aa: CASSLTSGVVDNEQFF
j_gene: TRBJ2-1
d_gene: -
v_gene: TRBV7-3
abundance: -

CDR3nt: TGTGCCAGCAGTTGGGGGGCCGGGGAGCTGTTTTTT
CDR3aa: CASSWGAGELFF
j_gene: TRBJ2-2
d_gene: -
v_gene: TRBV27
abundance: -

CDR3nt: TGTGCCAGCTCATCTTCGACAGGGGCGACTGAAAAACTGTTTTTT
CDR3aa: CASSSSTGATEKLFF
j_gene: TRBJ1-4
d_gene: TRBD1
v_gene: TRBV18
abundance: -

CDR3nt: TGTGCCAGCAGCGTAGGCATTAGGGCAGGGGTAGATACGCAGTATTTT
CDR3aa: CASSVGIRAGVDTQYF
j_gene: TRBJ2-3
d_gene: -
v_gene: TRBV9
abundance: -

CDR3nt: TGTGCCTGGACAGGTGTGGGCACTGAAGCTTTCTTT
CDR3aa: CAWTGVGTEAFF
j_gene: TRBJ1-1
d_gene: -
v_gene: TRBV30
abundance: -

CDR3nt: TGCGCCAGCAGCTTGGCCGGGGAGGCCTACGAGCAGTACTTC
CDR3aa: CASSLAGEAYEQYF
j_gene: TRBJ2-7
d_gene: -
v_gene: TRBV5-1
abundance: few

CDR3nt: TGTGCCAGCTCGGCTAGCGATCACTACGAGCAGTACTTC
CDR3aa: CASSASDHYEQYF
j_gene: TRBJ2-7
d_gene: -
v_gene: TRBV7-3
abundance: few

CDR3nt: TGCAGCGTTGAGAGATCCTACGAGCAGTACTTC
CDR3aa: CSVERSYEQYF
j_gene: TRBJ2-7
d_gene: -
v_gene: TRBV29-1
abundance: -

CDR3nt: TGTGCCAGCAGTTTTAGAGGGGGGAACACTGAAGCTTTCTTT
CDR3aa: CASSFRGGNTEAFF
j_gene: TRBJ1-1
d_gene: -
v_gene: TRBV27
abundance: -

CDR3nt: TGTGCCAGCAGTCTGCAGTCCTCCTACGAGCAGTACTTC
CDR3aa: CASSLQSSYEQYF
j_gene: TRBJ2-7
d_gene: -
v_gene: TRBV13
abundance: -

CDR3nt: TGCGCCAGCAGCACACAGGGAACCGGGGAGCTGTTTTTT
CDR3aa: CASSTQGTGELFF
j_gene: TRBJ2-2
d_gene: -
v_gene: TRBV10-1
abundance: -

CDR3nt: TGTGCCAGCAGCTCGGGACAGGGGCTGTATGGCTACACCTTC
CDR3aa: CASSSGQGLYGYTF
j_gene: TRBJ1-2
d_gene: TRBD1
v_gene: TRBV5-4
abundance: -

CDR3nt: TGTGCCAGCAACGCGCAGGGCTCTCAGCCCCAGCATTTT
CDR3aa: CASNAQGSQPQHF
j_gene: TRBJ1-5
d_gene: -
v_gene: TRBV2
abundance: -

CDR3nt: TGTGCCAGCAGCGCCGGACAGCCAAAGGTTGGAAACACCATATATTTT
CDR3aa: CASSAGQPKVGNTIYF
j_gene: TRBJ1-3
d_gene: -
v_gene: TRBV7-9
abundance: -

CDR3nt: TGTGCCAGTAGCGACAGGGGGCGCGAATCTGGCTACACCTTC
CDR3aa: CASSDRGRESGYTF
j_gene: TRBJ1-2
d_gene: TRBD1
v_gene: TRBV19
abundance: -

CDR3nt: TGTGCCAGCAGCGAGCAGACTGGGAGAGAGACCCAGTACTTC
CDR3aa: CASSEQTGRETQYF
j_gene: TRBJ2-5
d_gene: -
v_gene: TRBV5-4
abundance: -

CDR3nt: TGCGCCAGCAGCCCACCCCACAGGGGTGCAGAGACCCAGTACTTC
CDR3aa: CASSPPHRGAETQYF
j_gene: TRBJ2-5
d_gene: TRBD1
v_gene: TRBV5-1
abundance: -

CDR3nt: TGTGCCAGCAGTGAATACCGGGGGACAGGTCGAGAGACCCAGTACTTC
CDR3aa: CASSEYRGTGRETQYF
j_gene: TRBJ2-5
d_gene: TRBD1
v_gene: TRBV25-1
abundance: -

CDR3nt: TGTGCCAGCAGTACAGACGTGAGCTCCTACAATGAGCAGTTCTTC
CDR3aa: CASSTDVSSYNEQFF
j_gene: TRBJ2-1
d_gene: -
v_gene: TRBV11-2
abundance: -

CDR3nt: TGCGCCAGCTTCGAGACAGGGACCTACAATGAGCAGTTCTTC
CDR3aa: CASFETGTYNEQFF
j_gene: TRBJ2-1
d_gene: TRBD1
v_gene: TRBV5-1
abundance: -

CDR3nt: TGTGCCAGCAGAGCGGGACTGACCTCTGGAAACACCATATATTTT
CDR3aa: CASRAGLTSGNTIYF
j_gene: TRBJ1-3
d_gene: -
v_gene: TRBV2
abundance: -

CDR3nt: TGTGCCAGCAGCTCGTCACCGGGACAGGGGGCGCGGGAGCAGTACTTC
CDR3aa: CASSSSPGQGAREQYF
j_gene: TRBJ2-7
d_gene: TRBD1
v_gene: TRBV7-6
abundance: -

CDR3nt: TGTGCCAGCAGCGGGAGAAACGAGCAGTACTTC
CDR3aa: CASSGRNEQYF
j_gene: TRBJ2-7
d_gene: -
v_gene: TRBV27
abundance: -

CDR3nt: TGTGCCAGCACCGCTAGACTAGCGAATGAGCAGTTCTTC
CDR3aa: CASTARLANEQFF
j_gene: TRBJ2-1
d_gene: TRBD2
v_gene: TRBV27
abundance: -

CDR3nt: TGCGCCAGCAGCCGCGAAACAGGGATTCGCAATCAGCCCCAGCATTTT
CDR3aa: CASSRETGIRNQPQHF
j_gene: TRBJ1-5
d_gene: -
v_gene: TRBV4-1
abundance: -